Sequencing of this TCR beta chain was carried out in a study of cytomegalovirus exposure and HLA in healthy donors. This clone occurred a few times. PCR was performed using 60 Vbeta and 13 Jbeta primers. Using immunoSEQ multiplex PCR, the repertoire was profiled, and TCRdb retains in-frame clones only, with some absent. The sample has about 190,000 clones, roughly four fifths seen once. The specimen sequenced was PBMCs. The TCR originated in a woman younger than 45 in good health and CMV-seropositive.

The CDR3 coding sequence is TGTGCCAGTAGTCAACTAGCGCGGACCGGGGAGCTGTTTTTT. This encodes CASSQLARTGELFF. V usage is TRBV19 and J usage is TRBJ2-2; 7 positions agree with TRBD2. This CDR3 has 14 amino acids. Unmatched junction bases numbered 5, after V lost 5 bases and J lost 5 bases. Germline CDR1 reads LNHDA; CDR2 reads SQIVND (reference sequence). The variable domain in full, with the rest retrieved from reference TRBV19 and TRBJ2-2, is DGGITQSPKYLFRKEGQNVTLSCEQNLNHDAMYWYRQDPGQGLRLIYYSQIVNDFQKGDIAEGYSVSREKKESFPLTVTSAQKNPTAFYLCASSQLARTGELFFGEGSRLTVL.